The entry below describes one T cell receptor beta chain. This CDR3 is built from 18 residues. V was pared by 7 bases and J by 0 bases, with 19 bases between. From germline, CDR1 is SGHAT and CDR2 FQDESV (reference sequence). This specimen comes from a study of response to subunit inactivated influenza vaccine. Each CDR3 protein gets one entry after TCRdb re-called the RT-PCR reads with MiXCR. The sample yields about 650,000 distinct CDR3 sequences, roughly 15% seen once. This TCR derives from a man aged 50 to 60 who received an inactivated influenza vaccine. The rearrangement links TRBV11-1 to TRBJ2-6; TRBD1 is a possible D gene (6 bases). The sample consisted of PBMCs from blood, taken less than 15 days before vaccination. CDR3 nucleotides: TGTGCCAGCACCAGTATTACAGGGCTATTCTCTGGGGCCAACGTCCTGACTTTC. It is translated as CASTSITGLFSGANVLTF. Filled out from reference TRBV11-1 and TRBJ2-6, the complete variable domain reads EAEVAQSPRYKITEKSQAVAFWCDPISGHATLYWYRQILGQGPELLVQFQDESVVDDSQLPKDRFSAERLKGVDSTLKIQPAELGDSAMYLCASTSITGLFSGANVLTFGAGSRLTVL.